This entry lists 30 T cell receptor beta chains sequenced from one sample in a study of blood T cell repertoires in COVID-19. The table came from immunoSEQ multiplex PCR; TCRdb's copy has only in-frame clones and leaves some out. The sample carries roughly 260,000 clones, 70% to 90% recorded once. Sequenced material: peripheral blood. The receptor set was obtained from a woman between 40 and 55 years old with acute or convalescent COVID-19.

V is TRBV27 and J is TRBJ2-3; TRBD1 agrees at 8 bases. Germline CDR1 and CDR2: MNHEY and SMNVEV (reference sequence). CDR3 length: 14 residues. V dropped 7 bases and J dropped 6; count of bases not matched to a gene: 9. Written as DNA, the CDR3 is TGTGCCAGCAACCCAGGGGGCACGTCGGATACGCAGTATTTT. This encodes CASNPGGTSDTQYF.

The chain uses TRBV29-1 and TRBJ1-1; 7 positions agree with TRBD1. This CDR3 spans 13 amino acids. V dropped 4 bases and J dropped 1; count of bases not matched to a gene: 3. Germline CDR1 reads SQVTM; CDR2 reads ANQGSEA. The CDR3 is CSVVGQWNTEAFF. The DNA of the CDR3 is TGCAGCGTTGTGGGACAGTGGAACACTGAAGCTTTCTTT.

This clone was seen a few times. The CDR3 nucleotides read TGTGCCAGCAGCTCAACAGCCAGTAACTATGGCTACACCTTC. This sequence encodes CASSSTASNYGYTF. This chain joins TRBV7-2 and TRBJ1-2, with D unclear. Germline V CDR1 and CDR2: SGHTA, FQGNSA. The CDR3 has 14 amino acids. Deletions cut 4 bases from V and 1 base from J, with 10 bases between.

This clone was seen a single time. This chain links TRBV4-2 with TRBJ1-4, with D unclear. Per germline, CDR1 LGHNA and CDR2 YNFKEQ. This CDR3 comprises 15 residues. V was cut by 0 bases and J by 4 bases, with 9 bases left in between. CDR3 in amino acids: CASSQEGRLNEKLFF. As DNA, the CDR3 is TGTGCCAGCAGCCAAGAGGGCAGGCTTAATGAAAAACTGTTTTTT.

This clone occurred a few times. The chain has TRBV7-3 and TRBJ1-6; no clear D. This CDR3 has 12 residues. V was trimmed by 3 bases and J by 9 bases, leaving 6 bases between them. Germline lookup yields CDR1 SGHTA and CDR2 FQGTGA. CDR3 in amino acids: CASSFEGSPLHF. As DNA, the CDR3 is TGTGCCAGCAGCTTCGAGGGTTCACCCCTCCACTTT.

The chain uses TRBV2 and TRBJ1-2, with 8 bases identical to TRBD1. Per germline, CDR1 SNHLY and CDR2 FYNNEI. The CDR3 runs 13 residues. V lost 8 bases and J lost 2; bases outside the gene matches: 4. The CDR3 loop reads CASLRDRNYGYTF. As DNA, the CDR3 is TGTGCCAGCCTCCGGGACAGGAACTATGGCTACACCTTC.

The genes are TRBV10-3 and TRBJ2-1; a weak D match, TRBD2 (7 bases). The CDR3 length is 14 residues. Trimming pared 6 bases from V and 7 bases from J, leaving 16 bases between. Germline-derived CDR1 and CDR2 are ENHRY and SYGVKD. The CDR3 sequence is CAIRLGGASNEQFF. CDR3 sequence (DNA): TGTGCCATCAGGCTGGGGGGGGCCTCGAATGAGCAGTTCTTC.

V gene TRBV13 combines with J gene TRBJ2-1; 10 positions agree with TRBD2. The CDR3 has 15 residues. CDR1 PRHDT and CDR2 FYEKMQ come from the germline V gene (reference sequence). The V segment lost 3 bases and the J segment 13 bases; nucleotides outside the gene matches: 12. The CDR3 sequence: CASSFRDPSGGPQFF. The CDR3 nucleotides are TGTGCCAGCAGCTTTAGGGATCCTAGCGGGGGCCCCCAGTTCTTC.

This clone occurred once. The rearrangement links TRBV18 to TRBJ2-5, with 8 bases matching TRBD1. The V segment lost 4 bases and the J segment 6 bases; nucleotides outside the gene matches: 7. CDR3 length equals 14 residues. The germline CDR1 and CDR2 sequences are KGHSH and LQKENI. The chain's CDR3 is CASSQGQGGKTQYF. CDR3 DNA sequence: TGTGCCAGCTCACAAGGACAGGGTGGGAAGACCCAGTACTTC.

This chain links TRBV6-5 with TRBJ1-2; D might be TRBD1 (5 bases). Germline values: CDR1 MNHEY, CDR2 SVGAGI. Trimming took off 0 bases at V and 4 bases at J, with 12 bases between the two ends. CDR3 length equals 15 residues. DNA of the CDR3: TGTGCCAGCAGTTACTCGATTGGGGGGGGCTATGGCTACACCTTC. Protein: CASSYSIGGGYGYTF.

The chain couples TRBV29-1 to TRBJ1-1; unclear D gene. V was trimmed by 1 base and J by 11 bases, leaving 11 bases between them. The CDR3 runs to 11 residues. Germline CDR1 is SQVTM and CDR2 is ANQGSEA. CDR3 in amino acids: CSVEAGGRAFF. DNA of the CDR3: TGCAGCGTTGAAGCCGGCGGCCGGGCTTTCTTT.

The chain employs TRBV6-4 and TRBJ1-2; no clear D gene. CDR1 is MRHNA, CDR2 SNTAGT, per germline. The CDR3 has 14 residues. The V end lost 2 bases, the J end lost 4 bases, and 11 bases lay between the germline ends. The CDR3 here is CASSDGGVGYGYTF. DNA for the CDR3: TGTGCCAGCAGTGACGGCGGGGTAGGCTATGGCTACACCTTC.

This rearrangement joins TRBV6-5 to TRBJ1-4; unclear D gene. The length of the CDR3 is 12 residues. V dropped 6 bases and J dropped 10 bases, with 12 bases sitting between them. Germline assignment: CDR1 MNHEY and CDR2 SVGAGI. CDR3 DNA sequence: TGTGCCAGCAGAGCCCCGGGTGGAAAACTGTTTTTT. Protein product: CASRAPGGKLFF.

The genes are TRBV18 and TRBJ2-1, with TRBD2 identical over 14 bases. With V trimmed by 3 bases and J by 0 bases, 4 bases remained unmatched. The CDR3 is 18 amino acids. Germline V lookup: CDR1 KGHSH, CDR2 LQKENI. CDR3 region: CASSPWTSGGSSYNEQFF. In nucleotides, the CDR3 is TGTGCCAGCTCACCTTGGACTAGCGGGGGGTCCTCCTACAATGAGCAGTTCTTC. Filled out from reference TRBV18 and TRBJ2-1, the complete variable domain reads NAGVMQNPRHLVRRRGQEARLRCSPMKGHSHVYWYRQLPEEGLKFMVYLQKENIIDESGMPKERFSAEFPKEGPSILRIQQVVRGDSAAYFCASSPWTSGGSSYNEQFFGPGTRLTVL.

The DNA of the CDR3 is TGTGCCAGTAGAAGGGACAGGGGTCGGACTGAAGCTTTCTTT. Protein: CASRRDRGRTEAFF. J is TRBJ1-1 and V is TRBV19, with 10 bases lining up with TRBD1. Looked up from germline, CDR1 is LNHDA and CDR2 is SQIVND (reference sequence). Trimming took 6 bases from V and 5 from J; bases not matched to a gene: 6. The CDR3 is 14 amino acids.

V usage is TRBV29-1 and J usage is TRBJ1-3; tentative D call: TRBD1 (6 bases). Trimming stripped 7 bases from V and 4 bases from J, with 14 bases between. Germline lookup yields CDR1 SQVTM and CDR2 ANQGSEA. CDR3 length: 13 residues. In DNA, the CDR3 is TGCAGCGCTGGCAGGGGTACCGGAAACACCATATATTTT. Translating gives CSAGRGTGNTIYF.

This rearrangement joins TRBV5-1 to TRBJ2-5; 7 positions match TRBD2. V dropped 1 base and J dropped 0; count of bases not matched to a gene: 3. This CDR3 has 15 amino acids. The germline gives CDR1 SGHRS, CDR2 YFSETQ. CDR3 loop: CASSLSSGHQETQYF. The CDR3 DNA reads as TGCGCCAGCAGCTTGTCTAGCGGACACCAAGAGACCCAGTACTTC.

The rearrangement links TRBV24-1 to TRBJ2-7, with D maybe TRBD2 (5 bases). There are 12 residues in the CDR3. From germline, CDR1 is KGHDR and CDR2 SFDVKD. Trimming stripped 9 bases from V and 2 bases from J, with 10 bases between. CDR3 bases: TGTGCCACCGTTGCCGGGGCCTACGAGCAGTACGTC. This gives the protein CATVAGAYEQYV.

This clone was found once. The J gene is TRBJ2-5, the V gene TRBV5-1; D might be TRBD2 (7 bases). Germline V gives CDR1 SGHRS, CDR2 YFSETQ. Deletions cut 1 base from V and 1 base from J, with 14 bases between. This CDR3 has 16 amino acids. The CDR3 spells CASSLWGGRGQETQYF. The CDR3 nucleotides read TGCGCCAGCAGCTTGTGGGGGGGCAGGGGCCAAGAGACCCAGTACTTC.

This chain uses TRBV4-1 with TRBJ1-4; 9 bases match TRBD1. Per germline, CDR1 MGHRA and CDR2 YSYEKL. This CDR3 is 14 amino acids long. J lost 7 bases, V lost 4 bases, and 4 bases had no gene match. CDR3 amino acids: CASSPRDRVEKLFF. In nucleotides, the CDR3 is TGCGCCAGCAGCCCCCGGGACAGGGTTGAAAAACTGTTTTTT.

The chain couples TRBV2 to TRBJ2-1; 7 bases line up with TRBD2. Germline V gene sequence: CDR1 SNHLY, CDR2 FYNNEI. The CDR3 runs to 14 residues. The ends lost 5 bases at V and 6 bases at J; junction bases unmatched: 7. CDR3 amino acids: CASSTRGDLNEQFF. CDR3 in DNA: TGTGCCAGCAGTACCCGGGGGGATCTCAATGAGCAGTTCTTC.

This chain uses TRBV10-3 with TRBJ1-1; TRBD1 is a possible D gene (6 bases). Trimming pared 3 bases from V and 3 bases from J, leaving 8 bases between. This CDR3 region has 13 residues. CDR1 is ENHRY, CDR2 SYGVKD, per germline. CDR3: CAISDQGYTEAFF. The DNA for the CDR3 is TGTGCCATCAGTGACCAGGGGTACACTGAAGCTTTCTTT.

DNA of the CDR3: TGTGCCAGCAGCCTACGGCGGGGCACTGAAGCTTTCTTT. It translates to CASSLRRGTEAFF. V gene TRBV7-8 combines with J gene TRBJ1-1; no definite D call. Germline V CDR1 and CDR2: SGHVS, FQNEAQ. The CDR3 is 13 amino acids. V was shortened by 5 bases and J by 4 bases, with 11 bases between the two germline ends.

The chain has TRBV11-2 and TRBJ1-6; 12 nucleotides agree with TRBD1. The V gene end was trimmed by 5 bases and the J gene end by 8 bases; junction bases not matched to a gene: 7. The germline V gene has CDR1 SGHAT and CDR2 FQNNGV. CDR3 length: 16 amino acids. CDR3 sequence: CASSVMGQGAYSPLHF. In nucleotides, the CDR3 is TGTGCCAGCAGCGTGATGGGACAGGGGGCCTATTCACCCCTCCACTTT.

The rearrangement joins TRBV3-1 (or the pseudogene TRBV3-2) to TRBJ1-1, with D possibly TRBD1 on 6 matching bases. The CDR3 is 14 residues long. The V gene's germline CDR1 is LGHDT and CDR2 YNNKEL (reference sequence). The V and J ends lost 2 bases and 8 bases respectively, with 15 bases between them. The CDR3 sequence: CASSQINRVNEAFF. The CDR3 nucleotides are TGTGCCAGCAGCCAAATAAACAGGGTAAACGAAGCTTTCTTT.

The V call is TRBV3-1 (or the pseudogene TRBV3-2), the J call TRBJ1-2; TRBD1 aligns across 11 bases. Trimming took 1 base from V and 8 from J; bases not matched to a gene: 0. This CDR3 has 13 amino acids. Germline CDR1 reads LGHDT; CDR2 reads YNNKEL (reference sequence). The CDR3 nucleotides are TGTGCCAGCAGCCAAGGGGACAGGGGGGGCTACACCTTC. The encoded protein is CASSQGDRGGYTF.

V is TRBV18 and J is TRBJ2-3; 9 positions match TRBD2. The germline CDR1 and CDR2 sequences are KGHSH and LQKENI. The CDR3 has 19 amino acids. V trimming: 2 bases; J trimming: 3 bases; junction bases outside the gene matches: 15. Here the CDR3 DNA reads TGTGCCAGCTCACCAGCGGTTGCTAGCGGGGCGTCGGGGACAGATACGCAGTATTTT. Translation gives CASSPAVASGASGTDTQYF.

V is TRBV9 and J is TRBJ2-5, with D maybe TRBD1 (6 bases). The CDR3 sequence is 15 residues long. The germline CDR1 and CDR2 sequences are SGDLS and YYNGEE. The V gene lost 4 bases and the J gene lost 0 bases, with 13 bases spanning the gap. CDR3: CASSLIDRYQETQYF. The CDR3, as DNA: TGTGCCAGCAGCCTTATTGACAGGTACCAAGAGACCCAGTACTTC.

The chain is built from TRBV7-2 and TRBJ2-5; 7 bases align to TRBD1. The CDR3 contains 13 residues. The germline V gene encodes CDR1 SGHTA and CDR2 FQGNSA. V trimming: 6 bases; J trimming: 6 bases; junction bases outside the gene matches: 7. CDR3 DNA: TGTGCCAGCAGTAGACAGGGTTTAAAGACCCAGTACTTC. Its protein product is CASSRQGLKTQYF.

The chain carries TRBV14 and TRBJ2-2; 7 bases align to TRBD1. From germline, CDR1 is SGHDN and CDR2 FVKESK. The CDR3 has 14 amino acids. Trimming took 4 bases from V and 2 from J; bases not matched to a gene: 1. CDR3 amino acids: CASSRDSNTGELFF. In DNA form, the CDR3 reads TGTGCCAGCAGCCGGGACAGCAACACCGGGGAGCTGTTTTTT.